This T cell receptor (beta chain) was identified during a study of graft-versus-host responses after intestinal transplantation. Clones were sequenced by immunoSEQ multiplex PCR, and TCRdb holds only the in-frame ones, with some missing. The data contain over 55,000 clones, around 82% of them singletons. This clone appeared a few times. No antigen is known for it. Germline V gives CDR1 MNHNS, CDR2 SASEGT. This CDR3 region has 15 residues. V lost 6 bases to trimming and J lost 3 bases, with 12 bases between them. Findings of the study overall: Early post-transplant HvG declines showed an association with peak circulating GvH clone levels.

The rearrangement uses TRBV6-1 and TRBJ2-6, with D possibly matching TRBD1 (6 bases). The source is a human donor who was the organ donor for an intestinal transplant. Sequenced material: unstimulated CD4+ T cells sorted from spleen or lymph node cells, taken before transplant. This CDR3 reads CASRPGQFGANVLTF. Written as DNA, the CDR3 is TGTGCCAGCAGACCTGGACAGTTTGGGGCCAACGTCCTGACTTTC.